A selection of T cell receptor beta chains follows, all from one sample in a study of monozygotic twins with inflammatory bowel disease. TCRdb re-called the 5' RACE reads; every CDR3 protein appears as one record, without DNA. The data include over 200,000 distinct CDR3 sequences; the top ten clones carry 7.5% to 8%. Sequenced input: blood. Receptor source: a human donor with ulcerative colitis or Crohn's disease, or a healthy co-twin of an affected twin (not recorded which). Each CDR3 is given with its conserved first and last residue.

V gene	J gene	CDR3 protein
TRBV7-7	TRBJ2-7	CASGQTGTLYEQYF
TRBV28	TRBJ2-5	CASSFGGEQQETQYF
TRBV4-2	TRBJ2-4	CASSQVATSGGFIQYF
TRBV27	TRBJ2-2	CASSFWGSNTGELFF
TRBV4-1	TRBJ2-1	CASSQEGAGPEQFF
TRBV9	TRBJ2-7	CASSAYDSDFYEQYF
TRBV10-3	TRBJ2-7	CAISESGRALDEQYF
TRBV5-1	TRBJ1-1	CASSCHRGLNLNTEAFF
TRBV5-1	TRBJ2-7	CASSLQGTFYEQYF
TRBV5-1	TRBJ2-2	CASSFGSLDNTGELFF
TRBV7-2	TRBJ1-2	CASSWVATEKYGYTF
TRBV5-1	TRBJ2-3	CASHRQDSTDTQYF
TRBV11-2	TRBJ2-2	CASSLTPKGTGELFF
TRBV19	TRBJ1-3	CASSMSSSGNTIYF
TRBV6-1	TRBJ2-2	CASSPSGANTGELFF
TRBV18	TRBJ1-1	CASSPQGDTEAFF
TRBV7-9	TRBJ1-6	CASSPGNGGSPLHF
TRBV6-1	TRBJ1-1	CASRHRELNTEAFF
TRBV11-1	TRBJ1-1	CASSLWGADTEAFF
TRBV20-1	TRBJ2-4	CSARDRGTAGNIQYF
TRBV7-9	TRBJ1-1	CATRWAGGTEAFF
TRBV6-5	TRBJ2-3	CASGNLAGPTDTQYF
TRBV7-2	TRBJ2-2	CASSLARVGTGELFF
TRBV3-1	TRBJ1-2	CASSLSGAHGYTF
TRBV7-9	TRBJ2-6	CASSPDRGYSGANVLTF
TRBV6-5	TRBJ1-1	CASSIGGQTEAFF
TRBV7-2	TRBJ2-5	CASSPEGWSPTQYF
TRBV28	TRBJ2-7	CASSPPNNYEQYF
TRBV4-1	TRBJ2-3	CASSQLPSGSTWDTQYF
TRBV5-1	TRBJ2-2	CASSFQRTGGTGELFF
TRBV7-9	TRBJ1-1	CASSLKNSEAFF
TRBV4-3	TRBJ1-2	CASSQEVYNGYTF
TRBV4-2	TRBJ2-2	CASSQEAVTANTGELFF
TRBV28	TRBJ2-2	CASSRRLAGPNTGELFF
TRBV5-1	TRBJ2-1	CASSYPADQNSYNEQFF
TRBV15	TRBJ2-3	CATSKIRNRGTDTQYF
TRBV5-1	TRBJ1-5	CASSEMGGGQPQHF
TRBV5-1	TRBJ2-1	CASRQTPNSYNEQFF
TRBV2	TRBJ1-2	CASRAMRGYTF
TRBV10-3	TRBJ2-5	CAISVAAGDETQYF
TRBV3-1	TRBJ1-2	CASSQRPANYGYTF
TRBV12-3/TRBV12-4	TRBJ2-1	CASSLVLLDFGYNEQFF